The next 4 T cell receptor beta chains were all read from a single sample in a study of T-cell reconstitution after alpha-beta-depleted transplantation in children. Unique molecular identifiers featured in how the TCRbeta library was prepared. TCRdb called the PCR reads again in MiXCR, with one record for every CDR3 protein. This sample has 800,000 to 1,000,000 distinct CDR3 sequences, with 25% to 30% found just once. Sequencing used PBMCs, mostly from graft donor cells, obtained 360 days after TCRalphabeta/CD19-depleted stem cell transplant. The receptors shown here come from a boy in the first two years of life who had a stem cell transplant for SCID, so the T cells may come from the graft donor.

The chain has TRBV6-5 and TRBJ2-3, with TRBD2 matching 7 bases. From germline, CDR1 is MNHEY and CDR2 SVGAGI. Losses at the gene ends were 2 bases for V and 3 bases for J; bases not matched to a gene: 8. The CDR3 loop spans 16 amino acids. CDR3 sequence reads: CASSYGGDYVTDTQYF. CDR3 sequence (DNA): TGTGCCAGCAGTTACGGGGGGGACTATGTGACAGATACGCAGTATTTT.

This clonotype came up many times. The CDR3 spells CASSVGYNEQFF. Written as DNA, the CDR3 is TGTGCCAGCAGCGTGGGGTACAATGAGCAGTTCTTC. The chain is built from TRBV9 and TRBJ2-1, with unresolved D. This CDR3 has 12 amino acids. From germline, CDR1 is SGDLS and CDR2 YYNGEE. With 2 bases removed from V and 4 bases from J, the gap between germline ends came to 4 bases.

This clonotype has just a few counts. The rearrangement links TRBV29-1 to TRBJ1-2; D is undetermined. CDR1 SQVTM and CDR2 ANQGSEA come from the germline V gene. This CDR3 spans 14 amino acids. Trimming took 4 bases from V and 8 from J, leaving 20 bases between them. In DNA form, the CDR3 reads TGCAGCGTTGCGAGCCTCCTTGGACCTGGAGGCTACACCTTC. Encoded protein: CSVASLLGPGGYTF.

V and J are TRBV25-1 and TRBJ2-2; 8 bases match TRBD1. V was clipped by 6 bases and J by 4 bases; unmatched bases: 7. Germline V gives CDR1 MGHDK, CDR2 SYGVNS. There are 15 residues in the CDR3. The chain's CDR3 is CASSYTGGPTGELFF. CDR3 bases: TGTGCCAGCAGCTATACAGGGGGGCCCACCGGGGAGCTGTTTTTT.